The TCR beta chain under discussion was sequenced for a study of blood T cell repertoires in COVID-19. Study as a whole: PBMCs, B-cell-depleted T cells, or T cells provided the cDNA or gDNA that made up the material.

The authors' processing: Scientists estimated how many nucleated cells there were by amplifying reference gene primers. Only in-frame clones appear in the TCRdb table, and some are missing; sequencing was by immunoSEQ multiplex PCR. D and trimming were read from the DNA, whereas the V and J calls and clone size are those reported in that table. The repertoire has 310,000 or so clones, about 89% of them found once; the top ten carry 9.5%. Between the trimmed V and J ends, which lost 2 bases and 4 bases, there was a span of 8 bases. The CDR3 extends over 13 amino acids. In germline, CDR1 is SGHTA, CDR2 FQGNSA. Participants were placed into cohorts based on the clinical history they reported.

The clonotype originates from a woman aged 40 to 50 who had recovered from COVID-19. The sequenced material came from PBMCs or T cells enriched from blood (not recorded which). V usage is TRBV7-2 and J usage is TRBJ1-2; D not resolved. CDR3 in amino acids: CASSLSEVYGYTF. CDR3 DNA sequence: TGTGCCAGCAGCTTATCGGAGGTCTATGGCTACACCTTC. Full variable domain (remainder filled in from reference TRBV7-2 and TRBJ1-2): GAGVSQSPSNKVTEKGKDVELRCDPISGHTALYWYRQSLGQGLEFLIYFQGNSAPDKSGLPSDRFSAERTGGSVSTLTIQRTQQEDSAVYLCASSLSEVYGYTFGSGTRLTVV.